One sample yielded the 10 T cell receptor beta chains listed below, sequenced in a study of shared clonotypes between healthy human individuals. The naive CD8 fraction comprised CD45RO-negative cells positively selected for CCR7 and excluded terminally differentiated effector memory CD45RA+ cells. Libraries were prepared by immunoSEQ multiplex PCR; TCRdb keeps only in-frame clonotypes and omits some of them. The data hold about 2 million clones, with about 95% observed a single time. Sequencing was performed on naive CD8+ T cells sorted from blood. The receptors come from a man aged 18-30 years in good health.

V gene TRBV27 combines with J gene TRBJ2-1; 10 nucleotides align to TRBD2. V was pared by 9 bases and J by 3 bases, with 5 bases of the junction left unmatched. This CDR3 has 14 residues. CDR1 MNHEY and CDR2 SMNVEV come from the germline V gene (reference sequence). The CDR3 region is CASQAGGFYNEQFF. CDR3 nucleotides: TGTGCCAGTCAAGCGGGAGGGTTCTACAATGAGCAGTTCTTC.

This clone occurred once. The chain couples TRBV11-2 to TRBJ2-1; D call uncertain. This CDR3 has 15 residues. Trimming removed 7 bases at V and 6 bases at J, with 19 bases between. Per the germline V gene, CDR1 is SGHAT and CDR2 is FQNNGV. DNA of the CDR3: TGTGCCAGCATCCCTACTCGGGTAGGTCCCAATGAGCAGTTCTTC. This encodes CASIPTRVGPNEQFF. Looking up the rest from reference TRBV11-2 and TRBJ2-1 gives the full variable domain: EAGVAQSPRYKIIEKRQSVAFWCNPISGHATLYWYQQILGQGPKLLIQFQNNGVVDDSQLPKDRFSAERLKGVDSTLKIQPAKLEDSAVYLCASIPTRVGPNEQFFGPGTRLTVL.

The chain has TRBV27 and TRBJ2-7, with 7 positions matching TRBD2. The V segment lost 5 bases and the J segment 2 bases; nucleotides outside the gene matches: 12. The CDR3 sequence is 16 residues long. Per the germline V gene, CDR1 is MNHEY and CDR2 is SMNVEV (reference sequence). The CDR3 DNA follows: TGTGCCAGCAGTAAATCTAGCGGACGAATGGCCTACGAGCAGTACTTC. Encoded protein: CASSKSSGRMAYEQYF.

The rearrangement uses TRBV10-1 and TRBJ1-4; 7 nucleotides agree with TRBD1. This CDR3 spans 14 amino acids. Per the germline V gene, CDR1 is WNHNN and CDR2 is SYGVQD (reference sequence). Germline trimming cut 6 bases from V and 6 bases from J; bases unmatched to any gene: 7. CDR3 in amino acids: CASSPGGSDEKLFF. CDR3 in DNA: TGCGCCAGCAGCCCAGGGGGGTCCGATGAAAAACTGTTTTTT.

The chain recombines TRBV29-1 with TRBJ2-1; D is tentatively TRBD1 or TRBD2 (5 bases each). Germline CDR1 and CDR2: SQVTM and ANQGSEA. V was clipped by 4 bases and J by 7 bases, with 20 bases between them. The CDR3 consists of 15 residues. CDR3 DNA sequence: TGCAGCGTTGTAATAAGAGGGGTCCCAACTAATGAGCAGTTCTTC. This codes for CSVVIRGVPTNEQFF.

The chain has TRBV6-5 and TRBJ2-7, with TRBD2 matching over 7 bases. The trim removed 2 bases at V and 2 bases at J, leaving 6 bases unmatched. The CDR3 runs to 15 residues. Germline CDR1 MNHEY, CDR2 SVGAGI. The CDR3 reads CASSYLAELPYEQYF. CDR3 bases: TGTGCCAGCAGTTACCTAGCGGAGCTGCCCTACGAGCAGTACTTC.

This clone was seen more than once but under ten times. The chain recombines TRBV5-6 with TRBJ1-5; D is uncertain. The germline V gene encodes CDR1 SGHDT and CDR2 YYEEEE. V lost 2 bases, J lost 5 bases, and 5 bases lay in between. The CDR3 spans 12 residues. The CDR3 DNA reads TGTGCCAGCAGCTTTGTGGATCAGCCCCAGCATTTT. This translates into CASSFVDQPQHF.

In the case of this clone: Within the sample, other DNA sequences also encode this same CDR3. The chain has TRBV9 and TRBJ1-2, with D possibly matching TRBD1 (6 bases). This CDR3 comprises 14 residues. Germline CDR1 SGDLS, CDR2 YYNGEE. V lost 0 bases and J 5 bases, leaving 11 bases between the germline ends. CDR3 amino acids: CASSVGGDTYGYTF. The CDR3 nucleotides read TGTGCCAGCAGCGTAGGTGGGGACACTTATGGCTACACCTTC. The whole variable domain, remainder taken from reference TRBV9 and TRBJ1-2, is DSGVTQTPKHLITATGQRVTLRCSPRSGDLSVYWYQQSLDQGLQFLIQYYNGEERAKGNILERFSAQQFPDLHSELNLSSLELGDSALYFCASSVGGDTYGYTFGSGTRLTVV.

This clone appeared a single time. The chain recombines TRBV5-1 with TRBJ2-3, with 7 bases lining up with TRBD1. CDR3 length equals 15 residues. V lost 7 bases and J lost 1; bases outside the gene matches: 9. From germline, CDR1 is SGHRS and CDR2 YFSETQ. CDR3 bases: TGCGCCAGCTCCTACAGGGGCGGAGGCACAGATACGCAGTATTTT. This translates into CASSYRGGGTDTQYF.

This chain joins TRBV27 and TRBJ1-5; no firm D call. The CDR3 extends over 12 amino acids. The V and J ends lost 5 bases and 3 bases respectively, with 5 bases between them. Germline loops: CDR1 MNHEY, CDR2 SMNVEV (reference sequence). The CDR3 spells CASSPFNQPQHF. CDR3 nucleotides: TGTGCCAGCAGTCCATTCAATCAGCCCCAGCATTTT.